These 22 T cell receptor beta chains were all obtained from the same sample, sequenced in a study of shared clonotypes between healthy human individuals. The assay was immunoSEQ multiplex PCR, and TCRdb's table has in-frame clones only and misses some. The table shows over a million clones, with around 95% occurring only once. The sample taken for sequencing was naive CD4+ T cells sorted from blood. The sample's subset: CD45RA+ positively selected. The source of these receptors is a young man in good health.

J is TRBJ2-7 and V is TRBV28, with unresolved D. The CDR3 consists of 13 residues. Between the trimmed V and J ends, which lost 8 bases and 3 bases, there was a span of 14 bases. The germline V gene encodes CDR1 MDHEN and CDR2 SYDVKM. The CDR3: CASAGILYYEQYF. In nucleotides, the CDR3 is TGTGCCAGCGCCGGTATCCTCTACTACGAGCAGTACTTC.

This sequence joins TRBV7-9 and TRBJ2-7; 7 bases map to TRBD1. Looked up from germline, CDR1 is SEHNR and CDR2 is FQNEAQ (reference sequence). The CDR3 covers 14 residues. J was trimmed by 6 bases and V by 5 bases; bases with no gene match: 10. The CDR3 DNA follows: TGTGCCAGCAGCGCCCTAGGACAGGTGGGCGAGCAGTACTTC. Encoded protein: CASSALGQVGEQYF. The full variable domain, its missing parts supplied by reference TRBV7-9 and TRBJ2-7, is DTGVSQNPRHKITKRGQNVTFRCDPISEHNRLYWYRQTLGQGPEFLTYFQNEAQLEKSRLLSDRFSAERPKGSFSTLEIQRTEQGDSAMYLCASSALGQVGEQYFGPGTRLTVT.

Concerning this clone: Germline is not matched at one junction end, which may reflect a read error. The chain joins TRBV5-3 to TRBJ2-1, with 9 bases fitting TRBD1. TRBV5-3 is recorded as an ORF, its role being uncertain. The length of the CDR3 is 14 residues. This CDR3 reads CASTEPGQGIEQFF. The CDR3 coding sequence is TGCGCCAGCACAGAGCCGGGACAGGGTATTGAGCAGTTCTTC.

This chain uses TRBV5-1 with TRBJ2-5, with a tentative D call TRBD1 (5 bases). Germline-derived CDR1 and CDR2 are SGHRS and YFSETQ. The CDR3 runs 14 residues. Trimming left V 4 bases short and J 1 base short, with 11 bases between. CDR3 sequence: CASSPAGSQETQYF. The CDR3 DNA follows: TGCGCCAGCAGCCCTGCAGGGTCCCAAGAGACCCAGTACTTC.

The rearrangement uses TRBV7-3 and TRBJ2-3; D unclear. Trimming removed 5 bases at V and 1 base at J, with 10 bases between. The V gene's germline CDR1 is SGHTA and CDR2 FQGTGA. The CDR3 is made up of 14 amino acids. The DNA of the CDR3 is TGTGCCAGCAGCCCAGGCTCTCGCACAGATACGCAGTATTTT. It codes for CASSPGSRTDTQYF.

The genes are TRBV5-6 and TRBJ1-4; 7 nucleotides line up with TRBD1. V gave up 4 bases and J gave up 5 bases; unmatched junction bases: 8. The germline V gene encodes CDR1 SGHDT and CDR2 YYEEEE. The length of the CDR3 is 15 residues. The CDR3 spells CASSQRTGPNEKLFF. CDR3 in DNA: TGTGCCAGCAGCCAAAGGACAGGACCCAATGAAAAACTGTTTTTT. The variable domain in full, with the rest retrieved from reference TRBV5-6 and TRBJ1-4, is DAGVTQSPTHLIKTRGQQVTLRCSPKSGHDTVSWYQQALGQGPQFIFQYYEEEERQRGNFPDRFSGHQFPNYSSELNVNALLLGDSALYLCASSQRTGPNEKLFFGSGTQLSVL.

The chain is built from TRBV7-8 and TRBJ1-5; tentatively, D is TRBD1 (5 bases). The V end lost 2 bases, the J end lost 2 bases, and 7 bases lay between the germline ends. The length of the CDR3 is 14 residues. The V gene's germline CDR1 is SGHVS and CDR2 FQNEAQ. The CDR3 DNA follows: TGTGCCAGCAGCTTAAGGGGCGGCAATCAGCCCCAGCATTTT. Protein: CASSLRGGNQPQHF.

V usage is TRBV15 and J usage is TRBJ2-7; D gene unclear. The CDR3 is 15 residues long. V was clipped by 0 bases and J by 2 bases, with 11 bases between them. Germline V gene lookup returns CDR1 LNHNV and CDR2 YYDKDF (reference sequence). The CDR3 here is CATSRDSQRAYEQYF. In nucleotides, the CDR3 is TGTGCCACCAGCAGAGACTCCCAACGGGCCTACGAGCAGTACTTC.

This chain uses TRBV30 with TRBJ1-4; D remains ambiguous. Germline V gene sequence: CDR1 GTSNPN, CDR2 SVGIG (reference sequence). The CDR3 covers 16 residues. The V end lost 2 bases, the J end lost 1 base, and 14 bases lay between the germline ends. The CDR3 DNA reads TGTGCCTGGAGTCCCCCCGGGAGGTTAACTAATGAAAAACTGTTTTTT. It translates to CAWSPPGRLTNEKLFF.

V and J are TRBV11-2 and TRBJ2-1; 11 bases line up with TRBD2. The germline CDR1 and CDR2 sequences are SGHAT and FQNNGV. CDR3 length: 16 residues. With 5 bases clipped from V and 6 bases from J, the junction kept 9 bases outside the gene matches. This CDR3 reads CASSPLGTSGANEQFF. CDR3 bases: TGTGCCAGCAGCCCCCTAGGGACTAGCGGAGCCAATGAGCAGTTCTTC.

The chain uses TRBV6-6 and TRBJ1-3; possibly TRBD1 for D (5 bases). The CDR3 contains 15 residues. Germline values: CDR1 MNHNY, CDR2 SVGAGI (reference sequence). Trimming removed 5 bases from V and 8 bases from J, with 19 bases in between. The chain's CDR3 is CASSPPRTSPDTIYF. In nucleotides, the CDR3 is TGTGCCAGCAGTCCCCCTAGGACATCACCCGACACCATATATTTT.

The V and J genes are TRBV19 and TRBJ2-5; D gene unclear. Germline CDR1 is LNHDA and CDR2 is SQIVND (reference sequence). This CDR3 region has 12 residues. The V end lost 4 bases, the J end lost 9 bases, and 12 bases lay between the germline ends. DNA of the CDR3: TGTGCCAGTAGTACCCTCACGAGTGCCCAGTACTTC. It yields the protein CASSTLTSAQYF.

The chain recombines TRBV5-4 with TRBJ2-2, with 8 bases matching TRBD1. The CDR3 extends over 17 amino acids. Germline values: CDR1 SGHNT, CDR2 YYREEE (reference sequence). Trimming cost V 5 bases and J 2 bases; bases outside gene matches: 11. CDR3 loop: CASRLIQGAPNTGELFF. In nucleotides, the CDR3 is TGTGCCAGCAGGCTGATCCAGGGGGCGCCTAACACCGGGGAGCTGTTTTTT.

The CDR3 DNA sequence: TGTGCCAGCAGTGTGGGAGATAGGGGGCGTGGTGGCTACACCTTC. It codes for CASSVGDRGRGGYTF. The genes are TRBV6-4 and TRBJ1-2; 7 nucleotides match TRBD1. The germline V gene encodes CDR1 MRHNA and CDR2 SNTAGT. The CDR3 is 15 residues long. Trimming at V came to 4 bases and at J to 7 bases, leaving 12 bases not matched to a gene.

The rearrangement links TRBV15 to TRBJ2-3; D gene ambiguous. Between the trimmed V and J ends, which lost 0 bases and 0 bases, there was a span of 10 bases. The CDR3 extends over 16 amino acids. Germline V gene data show CDR1 as LNHNV and CDR2 as YYDKDF (reference sequence). The CDR3: CATSRDYGVSTDTQYF. CDR3 nucleotide sequence: TGTGCCACCAGCAGAGATTATGGGGTTAGCACAGATACGCAGTATTTT. Full variable domain (rest looked up from reference TRBV15 and TRBJ2-3): DAMVIQNPRYQVTQFGKPVTLSCSQTLNHNVMYWYQQKSSQAPKLLFHYYDKDFNNEADTPDNFQSRRPNTSFCFLDIRSPGLGDTAMYLCATSRDYGVSTDTQYFGPGTRLTVL.

The chain recombines TRBV7-6 with TRBJ2-7; TRBD2 agrees at 11 bases. V shed 5 bases, J shed 6 bases, and the junction held 12 bases outside the gene matches. The CDR3 sequence is 16 residues long. In germline, CDR1 is SGHVS, CDR2 FNYEAQ. CDR3 residues: CASSLGTSGAGGEQYF. The DNA of the CDR3 is TGTGCCAGCAGCCTAGGGACTAGCGGAGCGGGGGGCGAGCAGTACTTC.

The rearrangement links TRBV10-1 to TRBJ1-2; D uncertain. The ends were cut back, 3 bases at V and 8 bases at J, with 13 bases in the middle. In germline, CDR1 is WNHNN, CDR2 SYGVQD (reference sequence). This CDR3 contains 13 residues. This CDR3 is CASSDSGSRGYTF. The CDR3, as DNA: TGCGCCAGCAGTGATTCGGGATCACGGGGCTACACCTTC.

V usage is TRBV7-9 and J usage is TRBJ1-3, with D uncertain. The V end was cut by 3 bases, the J end by 2 bases, with 5 bases between. The CDR3 spans 13 residues. The germline gives CDR1 SEHNR, CDR2 FQNEAQ (reference sequence). The CDR3 bases are TGTGCCAGCAGCTTGCGGACTGGAAACACCATATATTTT. Amino acids: CASSLRTGNTIYF. The full variable domain, completed using reference TRBV7-9 and TRBJ1-3, is DTGVSQNPRHKITKRGQNVTFRCDPISEHNRLYWYRQTLGQGPEFLTYFQNEAQLEKSRLLSDRFSAERPKGSFSTLEIQRTEQGDSAMYLCASSLRTGNTIYFGEGSWLTVV.

This chain joins TRBV30 and TRBJ2-1, with 9 bases matching TRBD1. Trimming at V came to 2 bases and at J to 5 bases, leaving 4 bases not matched to a gene. CDR3 length: 14 residues. The germline V gene has CDR1 GTSNPN and CDR2 SVGIG (reference sequence). CDR3: CAWSSGTGNNEQFF. Here the CDR3 DNA reads TGTGCCTGGAGTAGCGGGACAGGGAACAATGAGCAGTTCTTC.

V is TRBV5-5 and J is TRBJ1-4; D may be TRBD1 (5 bases). The V end lost 4 bases, the J end lost 8 bases, and 12 bases lay between the germline ends. The CDR3 length is 13 residues. CDR1 and CDR2 from the germline V gene are SGHKS and YYEKEE (reference sequence). CDR3 loop: CASSPGPGEKLFF. DNA for the CDR3: TGTGCCAGCAGCCCGGGACCTGGGGAAAAACTGTTTTTT.

The V gene is TRBV2, the J gene TRBJ2-3; 7 bases fit TRBD1. The CDR3 length is 13 residues. The V gene end was trimmed by 4 bases and the J gene end by 4 bases; junction bases not matched to a gene: 2. Germline CDR1 and CDR2: SNHLY and FYNNEI. The CDR3, as DNA: TGTGCCAGCAGTGGACAGGGCCCAGATACGCAGTATTTT. Amino acid sequence: CASSGQGPDTQYF.

The chain uses TRBV7-2 and TRBJ2-5; 9 bases are shared with TRBD1. This CDR3 spans 15 amino acids. Germline CDR1 SGHTA, CDR2 FQGNSA. V lost 4 bases, J lost 5 bases, and 8 bases stayed unmatched. This CDR3 reads CASSYSGTGSETQYF. The CDR3 region has the DNA TGTGCCAGCAGCTACTCCGGGACAGGGTCGGAGACCCAGTACTTC.